This T cell receptor beta chain was found in a study of shared clonotypes between healthy human individuals. Clones were read by immunoSEQ multiplex PCR, and TCRdb kept only the in-frame ones, dropping some. In the table there are some 2 million clones, roughly 94% of which are singletons. Study findings and constraints: Generation probability values for non-shared clonotypes were lower than those for clonotypes shared by all four donors.

Germline V gives CDR1 SNHLY, CDR2 FYNNEI. V lost 4 bases and J lost 4, with 8 bases in between. The CDR3 runs to 13 residues. Cells designated naive CD8 were CD45RO-negative and were positively selected for CCR7, with terminally differentiated effector memory CD45RA+ cells excluded. Regarding this clone: Its cognate antigen is unknown.

The specimen sequenced was naive CD8+ T cells sorted from blood. The rearrangement uses TRBV2 and TRBJ2-1; D is unclear. This TCR was sampled from a man aged 18 to 30 in good health. CDR3 sequence: CASSVAEYNEQFF. Here the CDR3 DNA reads TGTGCCAGCAGTGTGGCAGAGTACAATGAGCAGTTCTTC. The complete variable domain, with remaining parts taken from reference TRBV2 and TRBJ2-1, reads EPEVTQTPSHQVTQMGQEVILRCVPISNHLYFYWYRQILGQKVEFLVSFYNNEISEKSEIFDDQFSVERPDGSNFTLKIRSTKLEDSAMYFCASSVAEYNEQFFGPGTRLTVL.